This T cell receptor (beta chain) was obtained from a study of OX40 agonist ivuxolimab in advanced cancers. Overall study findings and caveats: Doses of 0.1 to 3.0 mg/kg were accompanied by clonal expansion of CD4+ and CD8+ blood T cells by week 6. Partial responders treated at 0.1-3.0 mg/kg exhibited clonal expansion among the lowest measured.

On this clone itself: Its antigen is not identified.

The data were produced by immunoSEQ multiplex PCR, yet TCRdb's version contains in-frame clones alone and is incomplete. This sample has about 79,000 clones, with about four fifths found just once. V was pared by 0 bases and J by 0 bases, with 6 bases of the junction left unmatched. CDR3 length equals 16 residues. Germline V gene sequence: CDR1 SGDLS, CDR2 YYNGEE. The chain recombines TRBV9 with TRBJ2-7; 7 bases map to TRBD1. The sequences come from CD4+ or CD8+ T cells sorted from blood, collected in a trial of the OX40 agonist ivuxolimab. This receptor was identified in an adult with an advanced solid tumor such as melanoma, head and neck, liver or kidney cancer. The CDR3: CASSVDPQGDSYEQYF. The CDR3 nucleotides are TGTGCCAGCAGCGTAGACCCTCAGGGGGACTCCTACGAGCAGTACTTC.